This T cell receptor (beta chain) is from a study of esophageal squamous cell carcinoma under preoperative chemotherapy. Time point defined: before preoperative PTX-NDP chemotherapy. Paclitaxel-nedaplatin chemotherapy was given to patients ahead of their surgery. The sample holds many counts of this clonotype. TCRdb recomputed calls from the PCR reads with MiXCR, one row per CDR3 protein. This repertoire shows about 16,000 distinct CDR3 sequences, more than 45% found once; its top ten account for over 25%. V lost 0 bases to trimming and J lost 5 bases; unmatched junction nucleotides: 3. This CDR3 has 14 residues. Germline values: CDR1 SGHTA, CDR2 FQGNSA.

Sample collection was performed from a patient given preoperative chemotherapy. The receptor was isolated from a human donor with esophageal squamous cell carcinoma. The donor label of this sample is uncertain. The genes are TRBV7-2 and TRBJ2-7, with 8 nucleotides matching TRBD2. The CDR3 region is CASSLAAGANEQYF. Written as DNA, the CDR3 is TGTGCCAGCAGCTTAGCAGCGGGGGCCAACGAGCAGTACTTC.